The 28 T cell receptor beta chains in this list originate from one sample, sequenced in a study of blood T cell repertoires in COVID-19. Profiled with immunoSEQ multiplex PCR; TCRdb holds only in-frame clones, not every one. The repertoire holds tens of thousands of clones, with 85% to 90% as singletons. Sample: peripheral blood. Source of these receptors: a woman aged 70-85 years with acute or convalescent COVID-19.

The V and J genes are TRBV6-6 and TRBJ1-6; a possible D gene is TRBD1 (6 bases). CDR3 length equals 16 residues. Between the trimmed V and J ends, which lost 2 bases and 6 bases, there was a span of 14 bases. The germline CDR1 and CDR2 sequences are MNHNY and SVGAGI (reference sequence). The CDR3 coding sequence is TGTGCCAGCAGTTACGGTGAAACAGGGAGTAATTCACCCCTCCACTTT. Its protein is CASSYGETGSNSPLHF.

The chain combines TRBV7-6 with TRBJ2-1, with 9 positions matching TRBD1. This CDR3 is 16 amino acids long. The V gene end was trimmed by 4 bases and the J gene end by 8 bases; junction bases not matched to a gene: 12. Germline CDR1 is SGHVS and CDR2 is FNYEAQ. CDR3 sequence reads: CASSSRPADRGDEQFF. The CDR3 coding sequence is TGTGCCAGCAGCTCCCGACCCGCCGACAGGGGGGATGAGCAGTTCTTC. The full variable domain, with the rest looked up from reference TRBV7-6 and TRBJ2-1, is GAGVSQSPRYKVTKRGQDVALRCDPISGHVSLYWYRQALGQGPEFLTYFNYEAQQDKSGLPNDRFSAERPEGSISTLTIQRTEQRDSAMYRCASSSRPADRGDEQFFGPGTRLTVL.

The chain carries TRBV6-5 and TRBJ1-5, with 7 bases identical to TRBD1. After removal of 6 bases from V and 3 bases from J, the junction contained 5 bases not matched to a gene. The CDR3 has 14 amino acids. Germline loops: CDR1 MNHEY, CDR2 SVGAGI. The DNA for the CDR3 is TGTGCCAGCAGAGAGACAGGGTTCAATCAGCCCCAGCATTTT. The encoded protein is CASRETGFNQPQHF.

This chain links TRBV6-5 with TRBJ1-1; D is unresolved. The CDR3 loop spans 11 amino acids. Germline lookup yields CDR1 MNHEY and CDR2 SVGAGI. Trimming shortened V by 10 bases and J by 1 base, and 7 bases separated the two germline ends. CDR3: CATLRNTEAFF. CDR3 bases: TGTGCCACTTTGAGGAACACTGAAGCTTTCTTT.

V is TRBV11-3 and J is TRBJ2-7, with 7 bases that match TRBD2. The CDR3 totals 14 residues. Germline V gene sequence: CDR1 SGHNT, CDR2 YENEEA. Trimming removed 4 bases from V and 6 bases from J; junction bases left unmatched: 9. The CDR3 loop reads CASSWRGGQSEQYV. The CDR3 DNA is TGTGCCAGCAGCTGGCGGGGAGGGCAGAGCGAGCAGTACGTC.

The genes are TRBV21-1 and TRBJ1-1. TRBV21-1 is assigned pseudogene status. The length of the CDR3 is 15 residues. The CDR3 region has the DNA TGTGCCAGCAGCAAAACGTGGGCGGGGTACACTGAAGCTTTCTTT. Its protein product is CASSKTWAGYTEAFF.

The rearrangement uses TRBV28 and TRBJ2-2, with D perhaps TRBD1 (6 bases). This CDR3 has 16 amino acids. Germline lookup yields CDR1 MDHEN and CDR2 SYDVKM. Between the trimmed V and J ends, which lost 0 bases and 6 bases, there was a span of 14 bases. The CDR3 sequence: CASSLWGQGNAGELFF. The CDR3 region has the DNA TGTGCCAGCAGTTTATGGGGGCAGGGGAATGCCGGGGAGCTGTTTTTT.

This chain uses TRBV28 with TRBJ1-2, with 9 bases identical to TRBD1. The CDR3 has 15 amino acids. V lost 5 bases, J lost 4 bases, and 8 bases stayed unmatched. Germline-derived CDR1 and CDR2 are MDHEN and SYDVKM. DNA for the CDR3: TGTGCCAGCAGTATACTACAGGGGGCCGGCTATGGCTACACCTTC. It encodes CASSILQGAGYGYTF.

This chain joins TRBV5-6 and TRBJ2-2, with D perhaps TRBD1 (6 bases). Germline V gene data show CDR1 as SGHDT and CDR2 as YYEEEE. Trimming stripped 6 bases from V and 2 bases from J, with 11 bases between. The CDR3 length is 14 residues. CDR3 region: CASKDRTNTGELFF. The DNA for the CDR3 is TGTGCCAGCAAGGACAGAACCAACACCGGGGAGCTGTTTTTT.

This chain connects TRBV4-1 to TRBJ2-2; the D gene is possibly TRBD1 (5 bases). The germline gives CDR1 MGHRA, CDR2 YSYEKL. With 4 bases removed from V and 6 bases from J, the gap between germline ends came to 21 bases. This CDR3 has 17 amino acids. CDR3 sequence (DNA): TGCGCCAGCAGCCTACGGCCCCAACAGGTTTCTGCCGGGGAGCTGTTTTTT. This codes for CASSLRPQQVSAGELFF.

The chain links TRBV7-2 to TRBJ2-5; 9 bases are shared with TRBD1. The CDR3 sequence is 15 residues long. CDR1 is SGHTA, CDR2 FQGNSA, per germline. J was trimmed by 2 bases and V by 1 base; bases with no gene match: 2. The CDR3, as DNA: TGTGCCAGCAGCTTAGTCGGGACAGGGCAAGAGACCCAGTACTTC. Its translation is CASSLVGTGQETQYF.

The chain recombines TRBV4-1 with TRBJ1-6; no firm D call. Germline values: CDR1 MGHRA, CDR2 YSYEKL. V was shortened by 4 bases and J by 7 bases, with 14 bases between the two germline ends. The CDR3 is 15 residues long. CDR3 nucleotide sequence: TGCGCCAGCAGCCTCGAGATAGAGATCAATTCACCCCTCCACTTT. This sequence encodes CASSLEIEINSPLHF.

This clone was counted only a few times. This chain connects TRBV5-1 to TRBJ1-1; tentatively, D is TRBD1 (6 bases). The CDR3 loop spans 15 amino acids. V was shortened by 0 bases and J by 6 bases, with 15 bases between the two germline ends. From germline, CDR1 is SGHRS and CDR2 YFSETQ. The CDR3 protein is CASSLETQGFSEAFF. In nucleotides, the CDR3 is TGCGCCAGCAGCTTGGAGACACAGGGATTTTCTGAAGCTTTCTTT. The complete variable domain, with remaining parts taken from reference TRBV5-1 and TRBJ1-1, reads KAGVTQTPRYLIKTRGQQVTLSCSPISGHRSVSWYQQTPGQGLQFLFEYFSETQRNKGNFPGRFSGRQFSNSRSEMNVSTLELGDSALYLCASSLETQGFSEAFFGQGTRLTVV.

This chain connects TRBV4-1 to TRBJ2-5; 9 positions match TRBD1. The germline V gene encodes CDR1 MGHRA and CDR2 YSYEKL. This CDR3 spans 17 amino acids. Trimming removed 3 bases from V and 4 bases from J; junction bases left unmatched: 12. CDR3 nucleotides: TGCGCCAGCAGCCAGAAGGAGGGACAGGGCGTCGTAGAGACCCAGTACTTC. It encodes CASSQKEGQGVVETQYF.

The CDR3 coding sequence is TGTGCCAGCAGCCCCCTGTTGGGGGAAGCGGGCGGCTACACCTTC. Encoded protein: CASSPLLGEAGGYTF. V and J are TRBV7-6 and TRBJ1-2, with D possibly TRBD1 on 5 matching bases. Germline V CDR1 and CDR2: SGHVS, FNYEAQ. V was cut by 5 bases and J by 8 bases, with 21 bases left in between. The CDR3 is made up of 15 amino acids.

In its sample, this clone was seen a few times. V and J are TRBV2 and TRBJ2-2; 8 bases align to TRBD2. Germline lookup yields CDR1 SNHLY and CDR2 FYNNEI. This CDR3 has 16 residues. V lost 3 bases and J lost 7; bases outside the gene matches: 10. The CDR3 DNA follows: TGTGCCAGCAGTGATGGACGGGGGGGCCGTGGCGGGGAGCTGTTTTTT. Amino acids: CASSDGRGGRGGELFF.

This clone was picked up one time. The rearrangement links TRBV10-3 to TRBJ1-2; TRBD1 matches at 7 bases. CDR1 is ENHRY and CDR2 is SYGVKD in the germline V gene. The V gene end was trimmed by 0 bases and the J gene end by 0 bases; junction bases not matched to a gene: 10. The CDR3 contains 18 residues. The CDR3 coding sequence is TGTGCCATCAGTGAGTCGATAGGGGGCGCGATGACTAACTATGGCTACACCTTC. Amino acids: CAISESIGGAMTNYGYTF.

The chain has TRBV7-9 and TRBJ2-3; 8 bases are a match to TRBD2. The germline CDR1 and CDR2 sequences are SEHNR and FQNEAQ (reference sequence). V shed 5 bases, J shed 2 bases, and the junction held 9 bases outside the gene matches. This CDR3 spans 16 amino acids. DNA for the CDR3: TGTGCCAGCAGCGTGTGGGGGCGGGAGGACACAGATACGCAGTATTTT. Its translation: CASSVWGREDTDTQYF.

This chain uses TRBV3-1 (or the pseudogene TRBV3-2) with TRBJ2-3, with TRBD2 identical over 9 bases. V was pared by 0 bases and J by 2 bases, with 12 bases of the junction left unmatched. Looked up from germline, CDR1 is LGHDT and CDR2 is YNNKEL (reference sequence). The CDR3 has 19 residues. CDR3 coding DNA: TGTGCCAGCAGCCAAGATCTAGCGGGGATGGGGATTTACACAGATACGCAGTATTTT. It codes for CASSQDLAGMGIYTDTQYF.

By sample share, this clone is medium-sized (0.01 to 0.1%). The chain employs TRBV6-6 and TRBJ2-2; D may be TRBD2 (6 bases). Between the trimmed V and J ends, which lost 8 bases and 5 bases, there was a span of 18 bases. CDR3 length: 15 amino acids. CDR1 MNHNY and CDR2 SVGAGI come from the germline V gene (reference sequence). The CDR3 DNA reads TGTGCCAGCCGTGACGGGGAGGTCCAAACCGGGGAGCTGTTTTTT. Translating gives CASRDGEVQTGELFF.

This sequence joins TRBV5-6 and TRBJ1-2; 7 bases map to TRBD1. Trimming took 2 bases from V and 0 from J; bases not matched to a gene: 1. Germline V gives CDR1 SGHDT, CDR2 YYEEEE. The CDR3 contains 14 residues. CDR3 coding DNA: TGTGCCAGCAGCTTTGGGACAGCTAACTATGGCTACACCTTC. It yields the protein CASSFGTANYGYTF.

This clone was counted between two and nine times. The chain uses TRBV7-9 and TRBJ1-6; D is uncertain. Germline CDR1 is SEHNR and CDR2 is FQNEAQ (reference sequence). This CDR3 has 14 amino acids. Trimming stripped 2 bases from V and 8 bases from J, with 10 bases between. CDR3 coding DNA: TGTGCCAGCAGCTTACAGGTTATCGATTCACCCCTCCACTTT. Translating it yields CASSLQVIDSPLHF.

This clone has only one observation. This chain connects TRBV5-5 to TRBJ1-2; D perhaps matches TRBD1 (6 bases). The germline V and J ends were trimmed by 3 bases and 6 bases, with 18 bases remaining between them. The CDR3 sequence is 15 residues long. Germline V CDR1 and CDR2: SGHKS, YYEKEE (reference sequence). The CDR3 DNA reads TGTGCCAGCAGCTCCACCCCCGGGACACAAAATGGCTACACCTTC. This translates into CASSSTPGTQNGYTF.

The chain couples TRBV4-1 to TRBJ2-2, with TRBD2 identical over 14 bases. CDR3 length: 17 residues. V was pared by 5 bases and J by 4 bases, with 6 bases of the junction left unmatched. Germline-derived CDR1 and CDR2 are MGHRA and YSYEKL. CDR3 residues: CASSRLAGGQGTGELFF. CDR3 bases: TGCGCCAGCAGCAGACTAGCGGGGGGGCAGGGCACCGGGGAGCTGTTTTTT.

The chain links TRBV7-2 to TRBJ1-2; no clear D gene. Germline CDR1 is SGHTA and CDR2 is FQGNSA. Trimming removed 4 bases at V and 4 bases at J, with 13 bases between. The CDR3 loop spans 14 amino acids. The CDR3 loop reads CASSSSGQIYGYTF. CDR3 in DNA: TGTGCCAGCAGCTCTAGCGGGCAGATCTATGGCTACACCTTC.

This chain connects TRBV28 to TRBJ1-2; D not certain. With 5 bases removed from V and 5 bases from J, the gap between germline ends came to 15 bases. The length of the CDR3 is 14 residues. Germline V lookup: CDR1 MDHEN, CDR2 SYDVKM. The CDR3 region is CASSLSLRGYGYTF. The DNA for the CDR3 is TGTGCCAGCAGTCTTTCCCTACGGGGATATGGCTACACCTTC.

The chain recombines TRBV6-2 or TRBV6-3 with TRBJ1-6, with 8 bases matching TRBD1. Germline CDR1 MNHEY, CDR2 SVGEGT. The V gene end was trimmed by 0 bases and the J gene end by 13 bases; junction bases not matched to a gene: 11. The CDR3 spans 16 residues. The chain's CDR3 is CASSYSFPGTGLPLHF. CDR3 bases: TGTGCCAGCAGTTACTCGTTCCCCGGGACAGGCCTTCCCCTCCACTTT.

V usage is TRBV7-9 and J usage is TRBJ2-5; 9 nucleotides line up with TRBD1. The length of the CDR3 is 18 residues. Losses at the gene ends were 3 bases for V and 5 bases for J; bases not matched to a gene: 16. Germline loops: CDR1 SEHNR, CDR2 FQNEAQ (reference sequence). Here the CDR3 reads CASSFRGTGWNFQETQYF. The CDR3 DNA follows: TGTGCCAGCAGCTTCCGCGGGACAGGGTGGAACTTTCAGGAGACCCAGTACTTC.